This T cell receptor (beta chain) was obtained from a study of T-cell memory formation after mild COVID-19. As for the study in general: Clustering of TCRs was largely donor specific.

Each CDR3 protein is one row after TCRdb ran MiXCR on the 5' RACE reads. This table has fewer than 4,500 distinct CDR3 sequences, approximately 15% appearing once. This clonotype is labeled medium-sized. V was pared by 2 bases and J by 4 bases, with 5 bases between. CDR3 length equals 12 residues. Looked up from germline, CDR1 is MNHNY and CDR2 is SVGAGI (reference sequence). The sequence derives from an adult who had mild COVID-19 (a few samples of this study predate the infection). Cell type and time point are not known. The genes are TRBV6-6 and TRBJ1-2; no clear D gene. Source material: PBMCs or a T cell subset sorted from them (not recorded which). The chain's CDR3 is CASSYPTYGYTF. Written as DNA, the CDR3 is TGTGCCAGCAGTTACCCCACCTATGGCTACACCTTC.